A selection of T cell receptor beta chains follows, all from one sample in a study of blood T cells in healthy people across ages. TCRdb used MiXCR to reprocess the 5' RACE reads, holding one entry per CDR3 protein. Among hundreds of thousands of distinct CDR3 sequences listed, 35% to 40% were seen once. The sample consisted of blood. These receptors came from a man younger than 30 in good health. Both conserved end residues are part of each CDR3. The D gene is left open where the match is weak. Not every row has a clone size; where given, it reads once, few, many or a size class.

clone_size v_call cdr3_length d_call cdr3_aa
few TRBV5-1 16 - CASSLTDTALTGELFF
few TRBV11-1 15 - CASSYQLGNQETQYF
- TRBV6-5 15 - CASKGGERSYTEAFF
few TRBV4-2 16 TRBD2 CASSQEGGIGTDTQYF
many TRBV6-5 15 TRBD1 CASSYGDRYTDTQYF
once TRBV7-9 12 - CASSLVFNEQFF
- TRBV27 13 - CASSVKGFGGYTF
many TRBV7-2 15 - CASSNTYGLYNEQFF
few TRBV4-3 15 TRBD1 CASSPGTGLLETQYF
many TRBV12-3/TRBV12-4 15 TRBD2 CASSGLAGAKDTQYF
- TRBV5-1 19 TRBD2 CASSLGSGLAGGTADTQYF
- TRBV6-6 13 - CASLRAHNSPLHF
many TRBV10-3 13 - CAISGGPDYEQYF
- TRBV25-1 15 TRBD1 CASSETGSRTGELFF
few TRBV4-1 14 - CASSHERAEETQYF
many TRBV12-3/TRBV12-4 13 - CASSLSREYEQYF
many TRBV20-1 14 - CSARGLLGTDTQYF
- TRBV29-1 16 TRBD2 CSVELPSGGVVKEQFF
- TRBV20-1 15 - CSVRGGASSYNEQFF
many TRBV12-3/TRBV12-4 13 TRBD1 CASNRDRHYEQYF
- TRBV29-1 15 - CSGTHDRFPNTEAFF
many TRBV7-9 16 - CASSFSRDTNSYEQYF
few TRBV27 16 TRBD1 CASSLSRGSGANVLTF
- TRBV7-6 13 - CASSLSWGNEQFF
- TRBV12-3/TRBV12-4 14 - CASSLGEVNQPQHF
- TRBV12-3/TRBV12-4 14 TRBD1 CASRRTGGGETQYF
- TRBV11-1 13 - CANSWSSSNEQFF
few TRBV20-1 15 - CSARDQGSANEKLFF
- TRBV5-6 14 TRBD2 CASRGGGAGNEQYF
- TRBV2 16 - CASRPRTVPFTDTQYF
- TRBV5-5 16 TRBD2 CASSPTSGGNTGELFF
- TRBV20-1 12 - CSASTANTEAYF
- TRBV4-1 15 - CASSQSGTYNQPQHF
- TRBV15 15 TRBD2 CATSRSGTSGNEQFF
- TRBV6-5 17 TRBD1 CASSSHSDRGGNYGYTF
once TRBV7-2 15 - CASSSLIGSAYEQYF
- TRBV29-1 13 - CSSSDGGSYEQYF
few TRBV6-5 15 - CASREQADRDYGYTF
- TRBV7-9 17 TRBD1 CASSYRGEGSGANVLTF
- TRBV12-3/TRBV12-4 15 - CASSLWKGTYNEQFF
- TRBV20-1 11 - CSASRNQPQHF
- TRBV6-2/TRBV6-3 18 TRBD2 CASSYSTLAGGHQETQYF
- TRBV4-1 14 - CASSPRDAAYEQFF
few TRBV4-1 13 - CASSQDMDTEAFF
- TRBV29-1 12 - CSAAPPYNEQFF